This T cell receptor beta chain stems from a study of persistence of HIV-infected CD4 T cells. Sequencing used immunoSEQ version 4 in survey mode. TCRdb's table, derived via immunoSEQ multiplex PCR, lists solely in-frame clones and lacks some. The sample shows about 36,000 clones, 85% to 90% of them seen only once. Cells were stimulated with overlapping HIV-1 Gag 15-mer peptides. CD40L/CD69 double-negative CD45RO-high memory CD4+ T cells were collected. The CDR3 has 16 residues. CDR1 is SGHTA, CDR2 FQGTGA, per germline. The V end was cut by 6 bases, the J end by 10 bases, with 24 bases between. Remarks on this clone: What it recognizes is unknown.

The sample was cultured CD4+ T cells from PBMCs, taken from a patient who received antiretroviral therapy. The receptor was derived from an adult with HIV. The donor label of this sample is uncertain. This chain joins TRBV7-3 and TRBJ2-2, with TRBD2 as a possible D gene (6 bases). Written as DNA, the CDR3 is TGTGCCAGCAGAAAGGGAAAATGGAGGGGCGGCGAGGAGCTGTTTTTT. Translated: CASRKGKWRGGEELFF. Full variable domain (outside the CDR3, taken from reference TRBV7-3 and TRBJ2-2): GAGVSQTPSNKVTEKGKYVELRCDPISGHTALYWYRQSLGQGPEFLIYFQGTGAADDSGLPNDRFFAVRPEGSVSTLKIQRTERGDSAVYLCASRKGKWRGGEELFFGEGSRLTVL.